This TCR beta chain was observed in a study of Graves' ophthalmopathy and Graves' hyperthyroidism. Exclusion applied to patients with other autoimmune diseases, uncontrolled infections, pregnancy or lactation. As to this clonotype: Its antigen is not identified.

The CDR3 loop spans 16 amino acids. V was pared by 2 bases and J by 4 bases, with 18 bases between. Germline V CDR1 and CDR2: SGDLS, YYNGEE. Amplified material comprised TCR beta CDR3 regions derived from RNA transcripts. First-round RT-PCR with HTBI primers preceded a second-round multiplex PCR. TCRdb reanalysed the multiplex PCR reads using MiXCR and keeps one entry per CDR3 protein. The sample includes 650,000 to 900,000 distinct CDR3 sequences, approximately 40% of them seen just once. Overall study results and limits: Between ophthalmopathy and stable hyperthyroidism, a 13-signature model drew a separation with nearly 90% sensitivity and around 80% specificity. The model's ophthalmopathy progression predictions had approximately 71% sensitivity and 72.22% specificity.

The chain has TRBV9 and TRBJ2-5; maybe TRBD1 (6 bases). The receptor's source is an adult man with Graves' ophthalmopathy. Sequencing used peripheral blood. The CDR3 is CASSVEMGALGETQYF. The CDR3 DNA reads TGTGCCAGCAGCGTTGAGATGGGGGCGCTGGGAGAGACCCAGTACTTC.